The sequence of this TCR beta chain was determined in a study of blood T cells in healthy people across ages. Isolating PBMCs gave at least 6 million of these cells per sample. The authors extracted at least 5.5 micrograms of total RNA per sample. Primers used in a second PCR of roughly 6 to 11 cycles were a sample-barcoded 5' primer and a J-beta primer mix. Every cDNA molecule bore a tag from a template-switch adaptor containing 12 random nucleotides. Via MiXCR, TCRdb re-called the 5' RACE reads, giving one row per CDR3 protein. The sample includes around 1,600,000 distinct CDR3 sequences, around 40% of them seen just once. General study points: Both naive CD4+ cell counts and diversity were greater in long-lived donors than in aged donors.

Germline V CDR1 and CDR2: SEHNR, FQNEAQ (reference sequence). V lost 1 base, J lost 6 bases, and 12 bases lay in between. This CDR3 has 14 residues. This clonotype was seen more than once but under ten times. Antigen specificity is unknown. The clonotype comes from a woman between 18 and 30 years old in good health. V usage is TRBV7-9 and J usage is TRBJ1-2; D unresolved. The sequenced material came from blood. The CDR3 DNA sequence: TGTGCCAGCAGCTTAGGGTGGCAGGACCATGGCTACACCTTC. Amino acid sequence: CASSLGWQDHGYTF.